A single sample gave rise to the 21 T cell receptor beta chains below, sequenced in a study of blood T cell repertoires in COVID-19. Generated by immunoSEQ multiplex PCR, the TCRdb table keeps only in-frame clones and is missing some. The table has approximately 300,000 clones, around 84% seen once. Input material: PBMCs or T cells enriched from blood (not recorded which). Receptors were obtained from a young man who had recovered from COVID-19.

This chain connects TRBV13 to TRBJ1-2; tentatively, D is TRBD1 (5 bases). V lost 2 bases to trimming and J lost 8 bases, with 15 bases between them. The CDR3 loop spans 14 amino acids. In germline, CDR1 is PRHDT, CDR2 FYEKMQ (reference sequence). The CDR3 DNA reads as TGTGCCAGCAGCTTAACAGGAGACGGTAGGGGCTACACCTTC. It specifies CASSLTGDGRGYTF.

This clone appeared a few times. This chain joins TRBV7-8 and TRBJ2-2; 10 bases are shared with TRBD2. Trimming took 1 base from V and 5 from J; bases not matched to a gene: 13. The CDR3 covers 19 residues. The germline V gene has CDR1 SGHVS and CDR2 FQNEAQ. The CDR3: CASSLVRLAGVGGTGELFF. The CDR3, as DNA: TGTGCCAGCAGCTTAGTACGGCTAGCGGGAGTGGGAGGGACCGGGGAGCTGTTTTTT.

This clone was detected only once. The rearrangement joins TRBV5-4 to TRBJ2-5; 10 positions match TRBD2. Germline trimming cut 8 bases from V and 5 bases from J; bases unmatched to any gene: 9. Germline CDR1 reads SGHNT; CDR2 reads YYREEE (reference sequence). This CDR3 region has 14 residues. CDR3 region: CASRAGGPRETQYF. The CDR3 region has the DNA TGTGCCAGTAGAGCGGGAGGGCCCCGGGAGACCCAGTACTTC.

This chain uses TRBV2 with TRBJ2-3; 13 bases agree with TRBD2. Per germline, CDR1 SNHLY and CDR2 FYNNEI. The junction had 10 bases not matched to a gene; V was cut back by 10 bases and J by 0 bases. CDR3 length: 17 residues. The CDR3 region is CAISGTSGVPSTDTQYF. The CDR3 nucleotides read TGTGCCATTTCCGGGACTAGCGGGGTCCCGAGCACAGATACGCAGTATTTT.

J is TRBJ1-5 and V is TRBV25-1, with 9 bases lining up with TRBD1. J lost 6 bases, V lost 4 bases, and 10 bases had no gene match. CDR3 size: 16 residues. Germline V gene sequence: CDR1 MGHDK, CDR2 SYGVNS. CDR3: CASSAGQGIGRQPQHF. The CDR3 region has the DNA TGTGCCAGCAGTGCGGGACAGGGTATCGGCCGTCAGCCCCAGCATTTT.

The chain uses TRBV5-6 and TRBJ1-2; 9 nucleotides align to TRBD1. The CDR3 covers 12 residues. J lost 8 bases, V lost 4 bases, and 3 bases had no gene match. Germline V gives CDR1 SGHDT, CDR2 YYEEEE. The CDR3 DNA follows: TGTGCCAGCAGCCCGGACAGGGGAGGCTACACCTTC. Translation gives CASSPDRGGYTF. The whole variable domain, filled in from reference TRBV5-6 and TRBJ1-2, reads DAGVTQSPTHLIKTRGQQVTLRCSPKSGHDTVSWYQQALGQGPQFIFQYYEEEERQRGNFPDRFSGHQFPNYSSELNVNALLLGDSALYLCASSPDRGGYTFGSGTRLTVV.

The chain employs TRBV14 and TRBJ2-7; D gene ambiguous. In germline, CDR1 is SGHDN, CDR2 FVKESK. V was clipped by 3 bases and J by 4 bases, with 4 bases between them. The CDR3 length is 11 residues. The CDR3 is CASSQSYEQYF. For the CDR3, the DNA is TGTGCCAGCAGCCAGTCGTACGAGCAGTACTTC.

V and J are TRBV5-6 and TRBJ2-7, with 12 bases identical to TRBD1. The V and J ends lost 7 bases and 6 bases, in that order; junction bases with no gene match: 14. The CDR3 loop spans 16 amino acids. The germline V gene has CDR1 SGHDT and CDR2 YYEEEE. The DNA of the CDR3 is TGTGCCAGCGCCCAGTTCCGGGACAGGGGGCATCCCGAGCAGTACTTC. It codes for CASAQFRDRGHPEQYF.

This chain joins TRBV7-6 and TRBJ2-7; 8 nucleotides line up with TRBD1. The trim removed 5 bases at V and 3 bases at J, leaving 3 bases unmatched. Per the germline V gene, CDR1 is SGHVS and CDR2 is FNYEAQ. This CDR3 comprises 13 residues. The CDR3 here is CASSAQGDYEQYF. The CDR3 DNA reads TGTGCCAGCAGCGCACAGGGGGACTACGAGCAGTACTTC.

The rearrangement joins TRBV5-4 to TRBJ1-1; TRBD1 aligns across 8 bases. Per germline, CDR1 SGHNT and CDR2 YYREEE (reference sequence). J gave up 3 bases and V 2 bases, and 12 bases lay outside the gene matches. The CDR3 has 17 amino acids. CDR3 residues: CASSFAGGLRRDTEAFF. In nucleotides, the CDR3 is TGTGCCAGCAGCTTCGCAGGGGGCCTGAGGCGGGACACTGAAGCTTTCTTT.

The chain links TRBV20-1 to TRBJ2-5; no clear D gene. Trimming took off 3 bases at V and 5 bases at J, with 10 bases between the two ends. Germline lookup yields CDR1 DFQATT and CDR2 SNEGSKA (reference sequence). CDR3 length: 12 amino acids. CDR3 residues: CSASVTGETQYF. The DNA of the CDR3 is TGCAGTGCTAGTGTTACCGGGGAGACCCAGTACTTC.

V and J are TRBV11-2 and TRBJ1-1, with D perhaps matching TRBD1 (5 bases). This CDR3 has 13 residues. From germline, CDR1 is SGHAT and CDR2 FQNNGV. V was cut by 0 bases and J by 8 bases, with 10 bases left in between. As DNA, the CDR3 is TGTGCCAGCAGCTTAGAGGGGGGAACCGAAGCTTTCTTT. This encodes CASSLEGGTEAFF.

The rearrangement links TRBV5-1 to TRBJ1-2; 10 bases map to TRBD1. The CDR3 totals 15 residues. Germline loops: CDR1 SGHRS, CDR2 YFSETQ. J gave up 7 bases and V 4 bases, and 10 bases lay outside the gene matches. Here the CDR3 DNA reads TGCGCCAGCAGCATGACAGGGGGCGAGACAGTTGGCTACACCTTC. Protein sequence: CASSMTGGETVGYTF.

V gene TRBV27 combines with J gene TRBJ1-2, with 7 bases identical to TRBD1. This CDR3 is 15 amino acids long. The germline gives CDR1 MNHEY, CDR2 SMNVEV (reference sequence). Losses at the gene ends were 5 bases for V and 6 bases for J; bases not matched to a gene: 12. CDR3 amino acids: CASSPKTTGNHGYTF. Written as DNA, the CDR3 is TGTGCCAGCAGTCCCAAAACGACAGGGAACCATGGCTACACCTTC.

This clone was seen a few times. The same CDR3 also results from other DNA sequences found in this sample. The genes are TRBV12-3 or TRBV12-4 and TRBJ2-1, with unresolved D. The V gene lost 6 bases and the J gene lost 4 bases, with 4 bases spanning the gap. The CDR3 contains 11 residues. The CDR3, as DNA: TGTGCCAGCAGCCAGTACAATGAGCAGTTCTTC. This encodes CASSQYNEQFF.

This clone was detected only once. The V gene is TRBV24-1, the J gene TRBJ2-5, with D tentatively TRBD2 (6 bases). V gave up 6 bases and J gave up 4 bases, with 8 bases separating them. CDR1 and CDR2 (germline): KGHDR, SFDVKD. The length of the CDR3 is 12 residues. The CDR3, as DNA: TGTGCCACCAGTTTCGGGGGAGAGACCCAGTACTTC. It translates to CATSFGGETQYF.

The chain carries TRBV19 and TRBJ1-5; unclear D gene. The germline CDR1 and CDR2 sequences are LNHDA and SQIVND (reference sequence). The CDR3 is 16 amino acids. With 5 bases removed from V and 1 base from J, the gap between germline ends came to 15 bases. CDR3 amino acids: CASSSPSGGSNQPQHF. The CDR3 DNA reads TGTGCCAGTAGTTCTCCTTCGGGTGGGAGCAATCAGCCCCAGCATTTT.

The J gene is TRBJ1-2, the V gene TRBV6-5, with D maybe TRBD1 (6 bases). V dropped 3 bases and J dropped 6 bases, with 11 bases sitting between them. This CDR3 has 13 residues. Germline-derived CDR1 and CDR2 are MNHEY and SVGAGI. The CDR3 DNA reads TGTGCCAGCAGTTATAGGACAGCCAATGGCTACACCTTC. Protein: CASSYRTANGYTF.

The CDR3 spells CASSMVAPHEKLFF. In DNA form, the CDR3 reads TGTGCCAGTAGTATGGTGGCACCACACGAAAAACTGTTTTTT. The genes are TRBV19 and TRBJ1-4; the D is unclear. Trimming took 3 bases from V and 8 from J, leaving 13 bases between them. This CDR3 contains 14 residues. The V gene's germline CDR1 is LNHDA and CDR2 SQIVND (reference sequence). The complete variable domain, with remaining parts taken from reference TRBV19 and TRBJ1-4, reads DGGITQSPKYLFRKEGQNVTLSCEQNLNHDAMYWYRQDPGQGLRLIYYSQIVNDFQKGDIAEGYSVSREKKESFPLTVTSAQKNPTAFYLCASSMVAPHEKLFFGSGTQLSVL.

This chain links TRBV30 with TRBJ2-1, with 7 bases matching TRBD1. This CDR3 region has 11 residues. Germline V gene data show CDR1 as GTSNPN and CDR2 as SVGIG (reference sequence). V lost 5 bases to trimming and J lost 7 bases; unmatched junction nucleotides: 2. The CDR3 protein is CAWLQGNEQFF. The DNA for the CDR3 is TGTGCCTGGCTACAGGGGAATGAGCAGTTCTTC.

This clone was recorded once. The V call is TRBV19, the J call TRBJ2-1; no reliable D call. V was pared by 5 bases and J by 9 bases, with 8 bases between. The CDR3 is 11 amino acids. CDR1 is LNHDA and CDR2 is SQIVND in the germline V gene (reference sequence). CDR3 residues: CASSLFGEQFF. CDR3 nucleotide sequence: TGTGCCAGTAGTCTATTTGGTGAGCAGTTCTTC.